Below are 32 T cell receptor beta chains sequenced from a single sample in a study of regulatory T cells in long-lasting Graves disease. Building the TCR beta libraries relied on iRepertoire HTBI primers, and CDR3 regions underwent Arm-PCR. One entry per CDR3 protein, called by TCRdb with MiXCR from the multiplex PCR reads. Among hundreds of thousands of distinct CDR3 sequences listed, approximately 15% were seen once. The sample's time point: newly diagnosed GD, antithyroid drugs for less than 3 months. Following extraction of RNA from PBMCs, that RNA was used to make the TCR library. The sample also formed part of further work on T cells in Graves' hyperthyroidism and ophthalmopathy.

The sample consisted of peripheral blood mononuclear cells (PBMCs), taken at new diagnosis, from a patient treated with antithyroid drugs. The receptor source for this set is a man younger than 45 with Graves disease.

Here the CDR3 reads CASSPGVFSNEQFF. As DNA, the CDR3 is TGTGCCAGCAGCCCGGGGGTCTTTTCCAATGAGCAGTTCTTC. The chain couples TRBV5-6 to TRBJ2-1, with D maybe TRBD2 (6 bases). The CDR3 sequence is 14 residues long. The V gene lost 4 bases and the J gene lost 6 bases, with 14 bases spanning the gap. The germline V gene encodes CDR1 SGHDT and CDR2 YYEEEE.

This clonotype was seen a few times. This sequence joins TRBV29-1 and TRBJ2-2; 9 bases are a match to TRBD1. Germline CDR1 is SQVTM and CDR2 is ANQGSEA. Trimming removed 7 bases from V and 6 bases from J; junction bases left unmatched: 6. The CDR3 sequence is 13 residues long. This chain's CDR3 is CSGGTGTSGELFF. DNA of the CDR3: TGCAGCGGGGGGACAGGGACATCCGGGGAGCTGTTTTTT.

The sample holds many counts of this clonotype. The chain employs TRBV10-3 and TRBJ2-3; 11 positions match TRBD2. This CDR3 has 16 residues. Losses at the gene ends were 4 bases for V and 2 bases for J; bases not matched to a gene: 5. Per the germline V gene, CDR1 is ENHRY and CDR2 is SYGVKD. CDR3 residues: CAISGSSGRATDTQYF. The CDR3 bases are TGTGCCATCAGTGGTAGTAGCGGGAGGGCCACAGATACGCAGTATTTT.

This clonotype was detected many times. This rearrangement joins TRBV11-2 to TRBJ2-7; 10 bases line up with TRBD2. V shed 7 bases, J shed 4 bases, and the junction held 7 bases outside the gene matches. Germline V gene lookup returns CDR1 SGHAT and CDR2 FQNNGV. The CDR3 spans 14 residues. The CDR3 sequence: CASNLAGAGYEQYF. DNA for the CDR3: TGTGCCAGCAACCTAGCGGGAGCCGGATACGAGCAGTACTTC. The whole variable domain, filled in from reference TRBV11-2 and TRBJ2-7, reads EAGVAQSPRYKIIEKRQSVAFWCNPISGHATLYWYQQILGQGPKLLIQFQNNGVVDDSQLPKDRFSAERLKGVDSTLKIQPAKLEDSAVYLCASNLAGAGYEQYFGPGTRLTVT.

This clonotype was seen ten or more times. The chain joins TRBV7-9 to TRBJ2-1, with 13 bases that match TRBD2. The CDR3 sequence is 15 residues long. CDR1 is SEHNR, CDR2 FQNEAQ, per germline (reference sequence). V lost 4 bases to trimming and J lost 6 bases; unmatched junction nucleotides: 3. Written as DNA, the CDR3 is TGTGCCAGCAGCTCCGGGACTAGCGGGACCAATGAGCAGTTCTTC. Its translation: CASSSGTSGTNEQFF.

This clonotype was counted a few times. This chain uses TRBV27 with TRBJ2-2; D is possibly TRBD2 (5 bases). The CDR3 extends over 14 amino acids. With 6 bases removed from V and 2 bases from J, the gap between germline ends came to 10 bases. Germline V lookup: CDR1 MNHEY, CDR2 SMNVEV (reference sequence). DNA for the CDR3: TGTGCCAGCAGGCCGGGATACAACACCGGGGAGCTGTTTTTT. The encoded protein is CASRPGYNTGELFF.

This clonotype was seen at least ten times. This chain connects TRBV19 to TRBJ2-7, with 8 bases aligning to TRBD1. Trimming removed 6 bases from V and 5 bases from J; junction bases left unmatched: 12. This CDR3 is built from 15 residues. Germline values: CDR1 LNHDA, CDR2 SQIVND (reference sequence). The CDR3 sequence: CASSRARQGADEQYF. In DNA form, the CDR3 reads TGTGCCAGTAGCCGGGCGAGGCAGGGGGCTGACGAGCAGTACTTC.

Many counts were recorded for this clonotype. The chain carries TRBV12-3 or TRBV12-4 and TRBJ2-1; 9 bases are a match to TRBD1. Trimming took 6 bases from V and 1 from J; bases not matched to a gene: 4. The CDR3 extends over 15 amino acids. The CDR3 region is CASSTGTGSYNEQFF. The CDR3 DNA follows: TGTGCCAGCAGCACCGGGACAGGGTCCTACAATGAGCAGTTCTTC.

This clonotype was observed many times. V and J are TRBV6-5 and TRBJ2-1; 14 bases are a match to TRBD2. In germline, CDR1 is MNHEY, CDR2 SVGAGI. The length of the CDR3 is 15 residues. After removal of 4 bases from V and 12 bases from J, the junction contained 8 bases not matched to a gene. CDR3 protein: CASSSQTSGRAGQFF. The CDR3 nucleotides read TGTGCCAGCAGTTCCCAGACTAGCGGGAGGGCCGGGCAGTTCTTC.

This chain links TRBV6-1 with TRBJ1-3; 9 positions agree with TRBD1. The V gene's germline CDR1 is MNHNS and CDR2 SASEGT. V shed 5 bases, J shed 6 bases, and the junction held 5 bases outside the gene matches. The CDR3 is 14 residues long. CDR3: CASSTGQGLNTIYF. DNA of the CDR3: TGTGCCAGCAGTACGGGACAGGGATTAAACACCATATATTTT.

This clonotype has ten or more counts. The rearrangement joins TRBV18 to TRBJ1-1, with D hard to call. CDR1 is KGHSH and CDR2 is LQKENI in the germline V gene. CDR3 length: 13 amino acids. Trimming stripped 4 bases from V and 4 bases from J, with 10 bases between. The CDR3 region is CASSLQEGTEAFF. In nucleotides, the CDR3 is TGTGCCAGCTCACTTCAGGAGGGCACTGAAGCTTTCTTT.

The sample holds many counts of this clonotype. The chain couples TRBV10-3 to TRBJ2-1; perhaps TRBD2 as D (5 bases). The germline V and J ends were trimmed by 4 bases and 5 bases, with 18 bases remaining between them. Germline CDR1 ENHRY, CDR2 SYGVKD. The CDR3 is made up of 16 amino acids. In DNA, the CDR3 is TGTGCCATCAGTGGTTCCGACTTGACGGGAAACAATGAGCAGTTCTTC. As protein: CAISGSDLTGNNEQFF.

This clonotype was counted many times. The J gene is TRBJ2-7, the V gene TRBV7-9, with D possibly being TRBD2 (6 bases). CDR3 size: 14 residues. Germline CDR1 reads SEHNR; CDR2 reads FQNEAQ (reference sequence). Trimming took off 5 bases at V and 0 bases at J, with 11 bases between the two ends. The CDR3 protein is CASSPAGDSYEQYF. CDR3 nucleotide sequence: TGTGCCAGCAGCCCAGCGGGTGACTCCTACGAGCAGTACTTC. Together with reference TRBV7-9 and TRBJ2-7, the CDR3 gives the full variable domain: DTGVSQNPRHKITKRGQNVTFRCDPISEHNRLYWYRQTLGQGPEFLTYFQNEAQLEKSRLLSDRFSAERPKGSFSTLEIQRTEQGDSAMYLCASSPAGDSYEQYFGPGTRLTVT.

This clonotype came up many times. The rearrangement uses TRBV11-3 and TRBJ2-1; D gene ambiguous. The V and J ends lost 0 bases and 7 bases respectively, with 10 bases between them. This CDR3 has 14 residues. Germline loops: CDR1 SGHNT, CDR2 YENEEA. CDR3: CASSLEHPNNEQFF. The CDR3 region has the DNA TGTGCCAGCAGCTTAGAACATCCTAATAATGAGCAGTTCTTC.

This clonotype showed up many times. CDR3 residues: CASSLGVGQYGYTF. CDR3 in DNA: TGTGCCAGCAGCTTAGGTGTGGGACAATATGGCTACACCTTC. The V and J genes are TRBV13 and TRBJ1-2; D is possibly TRBD1 (6 bases). Germline V gene data show CDR1 as PRHDT and CDR2 as FYEKMQ (reference sequence). The CDR3 extends over 14 amino acids. Deletions cut 0 bases from V and 5 bases from J, with 10 bases between.

Points on this clonotype: This may stem from a read error, because a much larger clone lies one nucleotide away. The chain has TRBV2 and TRBJ2-5; TRBD1 aligns across 7 bases. Germline CDR1 is SNHLY and CDR2 is FYNNEI. The CDR3 is 15 residues long. After removal of 5 bases from V and 4 bases from J, the junction contained 10 bases not matched to a gene. CDR3 amino acids: CASSLPRDRRETQYF. CDR3 in DNA: TGTGCCAGCAGTCTTCCTCGGGACAGACGAGAGACCCAGTACTTC.

In this sample, this clonotype turned up many times. The J gene is TRBJ2-3, the V gene TRBV7-9, with TRBD2 matching 10 bases. The CDR3 consists of 17 residues. The V gene end was trimmed by 6 bases and the J gene end by 3 bases; junction bases not matched to a gene: 12. Germline lookup yields CDR1 SEHNR and CDR2 FQNEAQ (reference sequence). CDR3 protein: CASRARLAGERTDTQYF. CDR3 nucleotide sequence: TGTGCCAGCAGGGCTCGGCTAGCGGGAGAGCGAACAGATACGCAGTATTTT.

The table lists this clonotype with many counts. This chain joins TRBV7-9 and TRBJ2-7; D call uncertain. There are 16 residues in the CDR3. The V gene lost 4 bases and the J gene lost 4 bases, with 20 bases spanning the gap. The germline CDR1 and CDR2 sequences are SEHNR and FQNEAQ (reference sequence). CDR3 loop: CASSSLAGKPFYEQYF. For the CDR3, the DNA is TGTGCCAGCAGCTCGTTAGCTGGAAAACCTTTTTACGAGCAGTACTTC.

This clonotype was detected many times. The genes are TRBV7-9 and TRBJ2-3; 9 nucleotides agree with TRBD2. The CDR3 has 16 amino acids. Trimming at V came to 3 bases and at J to 3 bases, leaving 7 bases not matched to a gene. The V gene's germline CDR1 is SEHNR and CDR2 FQNEAQ (reference sequence). CDR3 coding DNA: TGTGCCAGCAGCTTTTCGGCGGGAGGGCCTACAGATACGCAGTATTTT. Its translation: CASSFSAGGPTDTQYF.

This clonotype was observed many times. CDR3 nucleotide sequence: TGTGCCATCAGTGAGTCGCGTCGGCTAGCGGGAGTCCATGAGCAGTTCTTC. Translating gives CAISESRRLAGVHEQFF. The rearrangement joins TRBV10-3 to TRBJ2-1; 10 nucleotides align to TRBD2. The germline V gene has CDR1 ENHRY and CDR2 SYGVKD. The ends lost 0 bases at V and 8 bases at J; junction bases unmatched: 10. The CDR3 has 17 residues.

To note about this clonotype: The final CDR3 position lacks the conserved phenylalanine or tryptophan, pointing to a likely read error. Because the CDR3's place on the DNA is in doubt, the DNA is left out and the CDR3 is given as listed by TCRdb. The V gene is TRBV19, the J gene TRBJ2-1; no DNA check was done on the table's D call, TRBD2. Germline loops: CDR1 LNHDA, CDR2 SQIVND (reference sequence). The CDR3 length is 12 residues, termini included. The CDR3 sequence: CASSTGTSGKFV.

This clonotype was seen at least ten times. The V and J genes are TRBV6-1 and TRBJ1-5, with a possible D match to TRBD1 (6 bases). The CDR3 is made up of 17 amino acids. V lost 7 bases and J lost 4, with 23 bases in between. The germline V gene has CDR1 MNHNS and CDR2 SASEGT. CDR3 sequence reads: CASTRLYTGKGNQPQHF. The CDR3 bases are TGTGCCAGCACCCGCCTTTATACAGGGAAGGGGAATCAGCCCCAGCATTTT.

On this clonotype itself: At one end the junction does not follow the germline gene, possibly because of a read error. The chain employs TRBV10-3 and TRBJ2-7; 11 bases are shared with TRBD1. CDR3 length: 15 residues. CDR1 and CDR2 from the germline V gene are ENHRY and SYGVKD. The CDR3 spells CAIGPGQGGSYGQYF. DNA for the CDR3: TGTGCCATCGGCCCGGGACAGGGGGGCTCCTACGGGCAGTACTTC.

Ten or more counts support this clonotype. The rearrangement links TRBV12-3 or TRBV12-4 to TRBJ1-5; D might be TRBD1 (6 bases). The CDR3 has 13 residues. The V and J ends lost 5 bases and 6 bases respectively, with 11 bases between them. The CDR3 here is CASSLLQGQPQHF. The CDR3 nucleotides are TGTGCCAGCAGTCTATTACAGGGTCAGCCCCAGCATTTT.

This clonotype showed up just a few times. The rearrangement links TRBV25-1 to TRBJ2-2, with D possibly matching TRBD1 (6 bases). The germline gives CDR1 MGHDK, CDR2 SYGVNS. The CDR3 sequence is 14 residues long. Trimming left V 3 bases short and J 4 bases short, with 9 bases between. CDR3 coding DNA: TGTGCCAGCAGTGAGGCGGACAGCACCGGGGAGCTGTTTTTT. It is translated as CASSEADSTGELFF.

This clonotype has ten or more counts. J is TRBJ1-1 and V is TRBV6-5, with D perhaps matching TRBD1 (6 bases). The V and J ends lost 2 bases and 4 bases respectively, with 11 bases between them. This CDR3 has 14 residues. From germline, CDR1 is MNHEY and CDR2 SVGAGI. The CDR3 loop is CASSYSQGSTEAFF. In nucleotides, the CDR3 is TGTGCCAGCAGTTACAGTCAGGGGAGCACTGAAGCTTTCTTT.

V usage is TRBV5-1 and J usage is TRBJ2-1, with TRBD2 matching over 8 bases. Trimming took 0 bases from V and 5 from J; bases not matched to a gene: 7. This CDR3 is 16 amino acids long. Germline CDR1 is SGHRS and CDR2 is YFSETQ. The chain's CDR3 is CASSLAPSGSHNEQFF. CDR3 bases: TGCGCCAGCAGCTTGGCCCCCAGCGGGAGCCACAATGAGCAGTTCTTC.

This clonotype was seen at least ten times. The chain combines TRBV20-1 with TRBJ2-7, with 16 nucleotides matching TRBD2. The CDR3 contains 17 residues. Germline V lookup: CDR1 DFQATT, CDR2 SNEGSKA (reference sequence). The trim removed 1 base at V and 1 base at J, leaving 4 bases unmatched. CDR3 nucleotides: TGCAGTGCTAGAGTTTTGGGACTAGCGGGAGGGTCCTACGAGCAGTACTTC. This translates into CSARVLGLAGGSYEQYF.

This clonotype was counted ten times or more. This chain connects TRBV29-1 to TRBJ2-3; the D gene is possibly TRBD2 (5 bases). Trimming took 4 bases from V and 1 from J, leaving 21 bases between them. CDR1 is SQVTM and CDR2 is ANQGSEA in the germline V gene. This CDR3 spans 17 amino acids. The CDR3 nucleotides read TGCAGCGTTGCGGATCCTAGTGCGGGTTCTGGCACAGATACGCAGTATTTT. This codes for CSVADPSAGSGTDTQYF.

Ten or more counts support this clonotype. This chain connects TRBV6-2 or TRBV6-3 to TRBJ2-1, with TRBD2 matching 7 bases. The germline CDR1 and CDR2 sequences are MNHEY and SVGEGT. V lost 6 bases, J lost 7 bases, and 6 bases stayed unmatched. The CDR3 runs to 13 residues. CDR3 region: CASSLGTINEQFF. The CDR3 DNA follows: TGTGCCAGCAGCCTCGGGACTATTAATGAGCAGTTCTTC.

This clonotype was picked up many times. This chain joins TRBV14 and TRBJ2-7, with a weak D call TRBD2 (7 bases). Germline CDR1 is SGHDN and CDR2 is FVKESK. V dropped 4 bases and J dropped 6 bases, with 13 bases sitting between them. This CDR3 region has 13 residues. Written as DNA, the CDR3 is TGTGCCAGCAGCCTACAGGGAGGGGGCGAGCAGTACTTC. It yields the protein CASSLQGGGEQYF.

In this sample, this clonotype turned up a few times. At one end the junction does not follow the germline gene, possibly because of a read error. The genes are TRBV7-3 and TRBJ2-2; possible D gene TRBD2, 5 bases. The CDR3 runs 15 residues. CDR1 is SGHTA and CDR2 is FQGTGA in the germline V gene. The DNA for the CDR3 is TGTGCCAGCAGCCCAACGGTTTCCGTAACCGGGGAGCTGGTTTTT. Protein sequence: CASSPTVSVTGELVF.